This T cell receptor beta chain was sequenced in a study of CD4 T cells in relation to SARS-CoV-2 and coronaviruses. CD4+ T cells from unexposed donors were obtained before the COVID-19 pandemic (2011-2018). The cells were cultured for 10 days before CD4+ T cells were isolated. Profiled with immunoSEQ multiplex PCR; TCRdb holds only in-frame clones, not every one. The sample holds about 19,000 clones, 77% seen once. About this clone itself: Its antigen remains unknown.

CDR1 is LGHNA, CDR2 YSLEER, per germline. The V end was cut by 0 bases, the J end by 5 bases, with 11 bases between. The CDR3 is 14 residues long. Sequencing used CD4+ T cells from PBMCs, cultured in vitro. The chain couples TRBV4-3 to TRBJ2-7, with D unresolved. The clonotype originates from a human donor in good health. CDR3 in amino acids: CASSQDWEMNEQYF. The DNA of the CDR3 is TGCGCCAGCAGCCAAGATTGGGAAATGAACGAGCAGTACTTC.